Listed below are T cell receptor beta chains from one sample, sequenced in a study of blood T cell repertoires in COVID-19. TCRdb keeps only in-frame clones here, not all; method: immunoSEQ multiplex PCR. Altogether about 75,000 clones are present, 85% to 90% being singletons, with the ten largest covering 2.5%. Material for sequencing was peripheral blood. Every receptor here comes from a human donor in a cohort sampled during active COVID-19. Both conserved end residues are part of each CDR3. The order of the fields is clone size, D gene, V gene, CDR3 length, J gene, CDR3 DNA, CDR3 protein. A D gene is named only where the DNA matches it firmly. For some rows the clone size is stated as once, few or many, or as a class when expanded; others skip it.

>NA|NA|TRBV5-4|16|TRBJ2-1
TGTGCCAGCAGCTTGCGTTCGGGGAGAGGGGGCAATGAGCAGTTCTTC
CASSLRSGRGGNEQFF
>NA|NA|TRBV7-9|17|TRBJ1-3
TGTGCCAGCAGCTTTTCGTTGGTATCAGGCTCTGGAAACACCATATATTTT
CASSFSLVSGSGNTIYF
>once|NA|TRBV6-6|16|TRBJ2-7
TGTGCCAGCAGTTACTCGATAGAGACACCCTCCTACGAGCAGTACTTC
CASSYSIETPSYEQYF
>once|TRBD2|TRBV4-1|17|TRBJ2-1
TGCGCCAGCAGCCAAGAGGGGACTAGCGGGAGTAGGGGCGAGCAGTTCTTC
CASSQEGTSGSRGEQFF
>NA|TRBD2|TRBV11-2|14|TRBJ2-7
TGTGCCAGCAGTCAAGGGACTACGATCTACGAGCAGTACTTC
CASSQGTTIYEQYF
>once|TRBD1|TRBV6-5|15|TRBJ1-5
TGTGCCAGCGGGAGACAGGGTGCCTCACATCAGCCCCAGCATTTT
CASGRQGASHQPQHF
>NA|NA|TRBV29-1|13|TRBJ1-1
TGCAGCGTTGCCCAACAGGGGAACACTGAAGCTTTCTTT
CSVAQQGNTEAFF
>NA|NA|TRBV4-1|18|TRBJ1-5
TGCGCCAGCAGCCAAGACCAGGGCAACCTATATAGCAATCAGCCCCAGCATTTT
CASSQDQGNLYSNQPQHF
>NA|TRBD2|TRBV7-2|16|TRBJ2-3
TGTGCCAGCGCCCTCTTGGACGGGCGGGGGACAGATACGCAGTATTTT
CASALLDGRGTDTQYF
>NA|NA|TRBV7-2|16|TRBJ2-2
TGTGCCAGCAGCTCCCTCCCGGCAGGGAACACCGGGGAGCTGTTTTTT
CASSSLPAGNTGELFF
>NA|NA|TRBV28|13|TRBJ2-5
TGTGCCAGCAGTCTAAGGGGTAAAGAGACCCAGTACTTC
CASSLRGKETQYF
>once|TRBD1|TRBV19|13|TRBJ1-1
TGTGCCAGTAGTTTCACAGGGGCCACTGAAGCTTTCTTT
CASSFTGATEAFF
>NA|NA|TRBV7-8|18|TRBJ2-3
TGTGCCAGCAGCTTAGAGGGGGGGATGGCTTCTAGCACAGATACGCAGTATTTT
CASSLEGGMASSTDTQYF
>NA|NA|TRBV29-1|13|TRBJ1-5
TGCAGCGTTGACGGGGGAGTGAATCAGCCCCAGCATTTT
CSVDGGVNQPQHF
>NA|NA|TRBV5-1|15|TRBJ1-2
TGCGCCAGCAGCTTGGACGTAGGGAGGTTTTTTGGCTACACCTTC
CASSLDVGRFFGYTF
>once|TRBD1|TRBV11-2|15|TRBJ1-1
TGTGCCAGCAACCCCCTGACAGGGAAGAACACTGAAGCTTTCTTT
CASNPLTGKNTEAFF
>once|NA|TRBV5-1|16|TRBJ2-3
TGCGCCAGCAGCCCGGGACATTCTTCTAACACAGATACGCAGTATTTT
CASSPGHSSNTDTQYF
>NA|NA|TRBV11-1|15|TRBJ2-1
TGTGCCAGCAGCCCCCGCCGGGAGAATGTGGGTGAGCAGTTCTTC
CASSPRRENVGEQFF
>NA|TRBD2|TRBV7-9|16|TRBJ2-3
TGTGCCAGCAGCTTCCCGACTAGCGGGGGGGCAGATACGCAGTATTTT
CASSFPTSGGADTQYF
>NA|NA|TRBV29-1|13|TRBJ2-1
TGCAGCGTTGTCGGCAGGGTGACGAATGAGCAGTTCTTC
CSVVGRVTNEQFF
>NA|TRBD1|TRBV20-1|11|TRBJ1-4
TGCAGTGCTAGGGACAGGGTTGAACTGTTTTTT
CSARDRVELFF
>NA|TRBD2|TRBV12-5|14|TRBJ2-1
TGTGCTAGTGCGTTGGGGGGGGAGGGCAATGAGCAGTTCTTC
CASALGGEGNEQFF
>NA|NA|TRBV4-1|15|TRBJ1-6
TGCGCCAGCAGCCAACAGGAGGGCTTAAATTCACCCCTCCACTTT
CASSQQEGLNSPLHF